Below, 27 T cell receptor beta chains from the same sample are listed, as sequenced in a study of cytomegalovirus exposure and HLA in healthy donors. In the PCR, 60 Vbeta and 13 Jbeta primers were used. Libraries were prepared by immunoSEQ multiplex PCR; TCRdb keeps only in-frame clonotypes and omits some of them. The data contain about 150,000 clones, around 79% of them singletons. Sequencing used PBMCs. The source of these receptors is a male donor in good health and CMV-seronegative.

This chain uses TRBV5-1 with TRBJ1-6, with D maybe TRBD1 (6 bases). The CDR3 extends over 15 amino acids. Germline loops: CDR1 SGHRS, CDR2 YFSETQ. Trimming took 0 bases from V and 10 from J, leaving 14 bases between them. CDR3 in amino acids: CASSLDGGAGSPLHF. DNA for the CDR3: TGCGCCAGCAGCTTGGATGGGGGGGCGGGATCACCCCTCCACTTT.

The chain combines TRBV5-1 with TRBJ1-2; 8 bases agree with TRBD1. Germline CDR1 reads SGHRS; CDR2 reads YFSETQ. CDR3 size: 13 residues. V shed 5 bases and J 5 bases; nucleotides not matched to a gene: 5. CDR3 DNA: TGCGCCAGCAGGCCGCAGGGGGCTTATGGCTACACCTTC. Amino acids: CASRPQGAYGYTF.

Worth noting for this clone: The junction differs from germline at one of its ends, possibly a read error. Written as DNA, the CDR3 is TGTGCCAGTAGTATGGCGGGACAGGGAAGCCCACTCTTC. The encoded protein is CASSMAGQGSPLF. V usage is TRBV19 and J usage is TRBJ2-1; TRBD1 matches at 9 bases. The CDR3 covers 13 residues. Germline V gene sequence: CDR1 LNHDA, CDR2 SQIVND (reference sequence).

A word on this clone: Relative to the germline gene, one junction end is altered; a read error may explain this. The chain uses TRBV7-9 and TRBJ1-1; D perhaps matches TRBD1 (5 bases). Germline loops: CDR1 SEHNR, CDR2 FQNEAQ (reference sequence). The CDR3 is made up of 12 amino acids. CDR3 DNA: TGTTCCAGCAGCTTACAGACAGAGAGGGCTTTCTTT. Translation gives CSSSLQTERAFF.

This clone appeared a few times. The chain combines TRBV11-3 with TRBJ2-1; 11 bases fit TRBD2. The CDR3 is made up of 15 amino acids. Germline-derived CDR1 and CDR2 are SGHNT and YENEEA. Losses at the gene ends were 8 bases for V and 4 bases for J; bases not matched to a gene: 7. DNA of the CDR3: TGTGCCAGCGCTACTGTAGCGGGGGGGTACAATGAGCAGTTCTTC. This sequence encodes CASATVAGGYNEQFF. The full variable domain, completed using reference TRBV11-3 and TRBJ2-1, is EAGVVQSPRYKIIEKKQPVAFWCNPISGHNTLYWYLQNLGQGPELLIRYENEEAVDDSQLPKDRFSAERLKGVDSTLKIQPAELGDSAVYLCASATVAGGYNEQFFGPGTRLTVL.

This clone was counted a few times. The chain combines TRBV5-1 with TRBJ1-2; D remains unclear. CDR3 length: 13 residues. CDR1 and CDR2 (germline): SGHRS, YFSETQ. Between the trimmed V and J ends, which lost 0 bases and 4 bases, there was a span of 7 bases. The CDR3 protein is CASSLGEPYGYTF. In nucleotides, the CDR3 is TGCGCCAGCAGCTTGGGGGAGCCCTATGGCTACACCTTC.

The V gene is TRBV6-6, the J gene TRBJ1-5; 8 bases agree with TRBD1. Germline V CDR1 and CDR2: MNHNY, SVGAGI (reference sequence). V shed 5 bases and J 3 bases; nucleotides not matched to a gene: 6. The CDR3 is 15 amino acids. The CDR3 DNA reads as TGTGCCAGCAGTCTCGGACAGGGCCCCAATCAGCCCCAGCATTTT. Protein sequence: CASSLGQGPNQPQHF.

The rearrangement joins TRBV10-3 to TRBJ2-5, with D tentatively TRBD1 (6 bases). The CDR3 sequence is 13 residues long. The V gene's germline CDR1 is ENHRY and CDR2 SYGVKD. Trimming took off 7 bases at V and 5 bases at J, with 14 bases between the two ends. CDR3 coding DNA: TGTGCCATCAATACAGGGTTTGGGGAGACCCAGTACTTC. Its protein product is CAINTGFGETQYF.

The CDR3 coding sequence is TGTGCCAGTAGTGCAAGACAGGGGGACTATGGCTACACCTTC. It encodes CASSARQGDYGYTF. The J gene is TRBJ1-2, the V gene TRBV19; TRBD1 matches at 9 bases. The CDR3 length is 14 residues. V lost 5 bases to trimming and J lost 3 bases; unmatched junction nucleotides: 4. Germline CDR1 and CDR2: LNHDA and SQIVND (reference sequence).

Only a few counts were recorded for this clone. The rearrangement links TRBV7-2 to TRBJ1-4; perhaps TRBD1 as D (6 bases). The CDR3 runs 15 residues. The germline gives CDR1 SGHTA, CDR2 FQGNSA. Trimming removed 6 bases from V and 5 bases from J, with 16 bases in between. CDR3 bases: TGTGCCAGCAGGCGAGGGGGGGTCCGAAATGAAAAACTGTTTTTT. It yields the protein CASRRGGVRNEKLFF.

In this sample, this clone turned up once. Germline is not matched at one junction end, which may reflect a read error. The CDR3 sequence is CSSSPTDILNSPLHF. The CDR3 region has the DNA TGTTCCAGCAGCCCGACGGACATACTGAATTCACCCCTCCACTTT. The chain is built from TRBV7-9 and TRBJ1-6; tentatively, D is TRBD1 (5 bases). The CDR3 contains 15 residues. CDR1 and CDR2 from the germline V gene are SEHNR and FQNEAQ (reference sequence). The full variable domain, rest sourced from reference TRBV7-9 and TRBJ1-6, is DTGVSQNPRHKITKRGQNVTFRCDPISEHNRLYWYRQTLGQGPEFLTYFQNEAQLEKSRLLSDRFSAERPKGSFSTLEIQRTEQGDSAMYLCSSSPTDILNSPLHFGNGTRLTVT.

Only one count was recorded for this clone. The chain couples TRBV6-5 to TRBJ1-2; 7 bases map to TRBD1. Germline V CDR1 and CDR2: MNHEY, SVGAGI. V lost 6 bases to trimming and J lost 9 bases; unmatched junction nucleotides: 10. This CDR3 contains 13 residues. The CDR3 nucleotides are TGTGCCAGCAGCAGGGGGGCACCTCGGAGCTACACCTTC. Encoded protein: CASSRGAPRSYTF.

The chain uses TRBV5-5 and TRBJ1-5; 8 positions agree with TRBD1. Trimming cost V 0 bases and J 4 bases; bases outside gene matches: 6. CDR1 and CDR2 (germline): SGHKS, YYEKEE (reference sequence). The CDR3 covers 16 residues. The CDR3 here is CASSLGRTGSNQPQHF. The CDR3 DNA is TGTGCCAGCAGCTTGGGCAGGACAGGGAGTAATCAGCCCCAGCATTTT.

The CDR3 sequence: CASSPDSDLGEKLFF. The CDR3 DNA reads TGTGCCAGCTCACCGGACTCCGATCTCGGTGAAAAACTGTTTTTT. The V gene is TRBV18, the J gene TRBJ1-4; D remains ambiguous. The CDR3 length is 15 residues. The V end was cut by 3 bases, the J end by 7 bases, with 15 bases between. The germline V gene has CDR1 KGHSH and CDR2 LQKENI.

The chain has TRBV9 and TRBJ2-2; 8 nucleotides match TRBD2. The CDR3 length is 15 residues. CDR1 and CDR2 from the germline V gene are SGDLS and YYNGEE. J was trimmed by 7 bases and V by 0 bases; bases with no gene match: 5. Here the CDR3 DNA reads TGTGCCAGCAGCGTAGGCGGGGGGACTAGCGGGGAGCTGTTTTTT. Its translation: CASSVGGGTSGELFF.

In nucleotides, the CDR3 is TGTGCCAGCAGCTTGGGGGCCGGAGGGCTCACAGATACGCAGTATTTT. Translated: CASSLGAGGLTDTQYF. This chain joins TRBV5-4 and TRBJ2-3; perhaps TRBD2 as D (6 bases). The length of the CDR3 is 16 residues. Trimming took 0 bases from V and 2 from J, leaving 13 bases between them. Germline V gives CDR1 SGHNT, CDR2 YYREEE (reference sequence).

The CDR3 nucleotides read TGCGCCAGCAGCTTGGTTGGCGGGCTGGGGGGAGAGACCCAGTACTTC. This codes for CASSLVGGLGGETQYF. J is TRBJ2-5 and V is TRBV5-1; D possibly corresponds to TRBD2 (6 bases). The germline V gene has CDR1 SGHRS and CDR2 YFSETQ. V was shortened by 0 bases and J by 4 bases, with 16 bases between the two germline ends. This CDR3 spans 16 amino acids.

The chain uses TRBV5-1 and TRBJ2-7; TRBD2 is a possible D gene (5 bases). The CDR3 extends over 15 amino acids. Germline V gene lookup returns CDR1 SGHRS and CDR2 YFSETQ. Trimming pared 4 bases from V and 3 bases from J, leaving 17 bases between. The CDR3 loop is CASSMVSGMGYEQYF. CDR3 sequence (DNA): TGCGCCAGCAGCATGGTCTCGGGAATGGGCTACGAGCAGTACTTC.

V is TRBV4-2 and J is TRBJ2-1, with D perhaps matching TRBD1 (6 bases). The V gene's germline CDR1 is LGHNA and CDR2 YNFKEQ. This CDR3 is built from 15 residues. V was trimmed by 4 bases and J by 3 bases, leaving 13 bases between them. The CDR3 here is CASSRREGGYNEQFF. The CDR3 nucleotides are TGTGCCAGCAGCCGACGGGAAGGGGGCTACAATGAGCAGTTCTTC.

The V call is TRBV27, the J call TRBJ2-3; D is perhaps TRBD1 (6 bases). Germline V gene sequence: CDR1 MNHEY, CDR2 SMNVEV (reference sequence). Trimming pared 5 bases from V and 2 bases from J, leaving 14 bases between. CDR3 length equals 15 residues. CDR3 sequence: CASSPRGGITDTQYF. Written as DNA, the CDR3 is TGTGCCAGCAGTCCCAGAGGGGGAATCACAGATACGCAGTATTTT.

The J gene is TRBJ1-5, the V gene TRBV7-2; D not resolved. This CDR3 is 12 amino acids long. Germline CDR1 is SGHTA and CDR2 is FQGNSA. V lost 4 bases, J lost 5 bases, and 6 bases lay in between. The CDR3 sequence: CASSYGYQPQHF. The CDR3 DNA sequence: TGTGCCAGCAGCTACGGGTATCAGCCCCAGCATTTT.

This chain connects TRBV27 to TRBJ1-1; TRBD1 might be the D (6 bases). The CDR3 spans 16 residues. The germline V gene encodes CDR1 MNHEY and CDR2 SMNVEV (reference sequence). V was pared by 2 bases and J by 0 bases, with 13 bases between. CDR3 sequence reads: CASSLRGGWMNTEAFF. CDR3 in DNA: TGTGCCAGCAGTTTAAGGGGGGGCTGGATGAACACTGAAGCTTTCTTT.

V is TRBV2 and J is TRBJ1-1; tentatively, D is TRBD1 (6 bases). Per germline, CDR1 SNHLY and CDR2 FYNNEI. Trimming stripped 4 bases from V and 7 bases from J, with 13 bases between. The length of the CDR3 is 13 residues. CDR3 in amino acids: CASSVQGHNEAFF. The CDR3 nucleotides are TGTGCCAGCAGTGTCCAGGGACACAATGAAGCTTTCTTT.

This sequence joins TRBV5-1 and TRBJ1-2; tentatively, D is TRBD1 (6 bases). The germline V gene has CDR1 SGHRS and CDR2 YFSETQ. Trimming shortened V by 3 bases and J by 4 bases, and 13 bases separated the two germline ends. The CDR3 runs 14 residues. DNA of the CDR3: TGCGCCAGCAGCTCCATGGACAGCTTCTATGGCTACACCTTC. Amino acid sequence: CASSSMDSFYGYTF.

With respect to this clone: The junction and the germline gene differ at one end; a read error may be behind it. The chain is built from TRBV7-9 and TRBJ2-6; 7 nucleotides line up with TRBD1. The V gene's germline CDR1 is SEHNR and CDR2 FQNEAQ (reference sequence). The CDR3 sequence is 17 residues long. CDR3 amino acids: CSSSRLTGDTGANVLTF. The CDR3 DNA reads TGTTCCAGCAGCCGACTCACAGGGGATACTGGGGCCAACGTCCTGACTTTC.

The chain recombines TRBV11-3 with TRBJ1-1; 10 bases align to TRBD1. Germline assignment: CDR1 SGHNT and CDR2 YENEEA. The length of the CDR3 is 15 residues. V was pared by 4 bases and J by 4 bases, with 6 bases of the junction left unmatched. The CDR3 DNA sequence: TGTGCCAGCAGCTCCGGACAGGGGGAGAGCACTGAAGCTTTCTTT. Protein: CASSSGQGESTEAFF.

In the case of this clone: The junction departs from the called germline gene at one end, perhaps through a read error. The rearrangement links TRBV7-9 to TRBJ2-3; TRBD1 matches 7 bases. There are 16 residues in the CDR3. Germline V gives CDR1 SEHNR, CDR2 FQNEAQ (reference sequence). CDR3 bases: TGTTCCAGCAGCCTAGCCGGGACAGCAAGCACAGATACGCAGTATTTT. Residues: CSSSLAGTASTDTQYF.